A selection of T cell receptor beta chains follows, all from one sample in a study of T cell repertoires in cytomegalovirus infection. TCRdb re-derived calls from the reads in MiXCR, one entry per CDR3 protein. The profile shows roughly 87,000 distinct CDR3 sequences, 29% of them singletons. Their antigens are not known. The source was CD8+ T cells from cultured PBMCs, collected from culture after CMV antigen stimulation. Source of these receptors: a human donor in good health (CMV status not recorded). Some clones in this sample may be carry-over from other donors' samples. The CDR3 runs from the conserved cysteine through the conserved F or W. D genes are given only for firm matches. The size entry is marked missing in some rows and otherwise reads once, few, many or a size class.

d_gene: TRBD2
v_gene: TRBV27
j_gene: TRBJ2-5
abundance: -
CDR3aa: CASNPGGGGRLETQYF
CDR3nt: TGTGCCAGCAATCCGGGAGGTGGGGGGAGGTTGGAGACCCAGTACTTC

d_gene: -
v_gene: TRBV12-3/TRBV12-4
j_gene: TRBJ1-1
abundance: -
CDR3aa: CASSLGQLTEAFF
CDR3nt: TGTGCCAGCAGTTTAGGGCAGCTAACTGAAGCTTTCTTT

d_gene: TRBD2
v_gene: TRBV7-3
j_gene: TRBJ2-7
abundance: once
CDR3aa: CASSLHPPWSSGGGEQYF
CDR3nt: TGTGCCAGCAGCTTACACCCCCCTTGGAGTAGCGGGGGTGGCGAGCAGTACTTC

d_gene: -
v_gene: TRBV7-9
j_gene: TRBJ2-1
abundance: few
CDR3aa: CASSPGLNNEQFF
CDR3nt: TGTGCCAGCAGCCCCGGACTCAACAATGAGCAGTTCTTC

d_gene: -
v_gene: TRBV29-1
j_gene: TRBJ2-7
abundance: -
CDR3aa: CSVEEEGTSSYEQYF
CDR3nt: TGCAGCGTTGAAGAGGAGGGGACGAGCTCCTACGAGCAGTACTTC

d_gene: -
v_gene: TRBV7-2
j_gene: TRBJ1-5
abundance: few
CDR3aa: CASSEGSNQPQHF
CDR3nt: TGTGCCAGCAGCGAAGGTAGCAATCAGCCCCAGCATTTT

d_gene: -
v_gene: TRBV20-1
j_gene: TRBJ2-7
abundance: few
CDR3aa: CSAITRDTGVEQYF
CDR3nt: TGCAGTGCTATTACCCGGGACACCGGAGTAGAGCAGTACTTC

d_gene: -
v_gene: TRBV19
j_gene: TRBJ1-5
abundance: -
CDR3aa: CASSPPGLPGYNQPQHF
CDR3nt: TGTGCCAGTAGTCCCCCCGGACTCCCAGGGTACAATCAGCCCCAGCATTTT

d_gene: TRBD1
v_gene: TRBV7-9
j_gene: TRBJ1-1
abundance: many
CDR3aa: CASSLPKQGENTEAFF
CDR3nt: TGTGCCAGCAGCTTACCTAAACAGGGGGAGAACACTGAAGCTTTCTTT

d_gene: -
v_gene: TRBV29-1
j_gene: TRBJ1-1
abundance: -
CDR3aa: CSVVSGDTEAFF
CDR3nt: TGCAGCGTTGTGAGTGGGGACACTGAAGCTTTCTTT

d_gene: -
v_gene: TRBV19
j_gene: TRBJ1-5
abundance: -
CDR3aa: CASSTAGGLQPQHF
CDR3nt: TGTGCCAGTAGTACGGCGGGGGGGCTCCAGCCCCAGCATTTT

d_gene: -
v_gene: TRBV7-9
j_gene: TRBJ1-1
abundance: many
CDR3aa: CASTLGTRGEAFF
CDR3nt: TGTGCCAGCACCCTAGGGACACGGGGTGAAGCTTTCTTT

d_gene: -
v_gene: TRBV20-1
j_gene: TRBJ2-3
abundance: few
CDR3aa: CSARSGVFTDTQYF
CDR3nt: TGCAGTGCTAGGTCCGGGGTATTTACAGATACGCAGTATTTT

d_gene: -
v_gene: TRBV7-6
j_gene: TRBJ2-5
abundance: -
CDR3aa: CASSANGVETQYF
CDR3nt: TGTGCCAGCAGCGCGAACGGGGTAGAGACCCAGTACTTC

d_gene: -
v_gene: TRBV24-1
j_gene: TRBJ2-7
abundance: many
CDR3aa: CATSEAGLNEQYF
CDR3nt: TGTGCCACCAGTGAGGCAGGGCTGAACGAGCAGTACTTC

d_gene: -
v_gene: TRBV7-9
j_gene: TRBJ1-2
abundance: -
CDR3aa: CASSLGWANYGYTF
CDR3nt: TGTGCCAGCAGCTTAGGCTGGGCTAACTATGGCTACACCTTC

d_gene: -
v_gene: TRBV27
j_gene: TRBJ1-6
abundance: -
CDR3aa: CASSFRAGSNSPLHF
CDR3nt: TGTGCCAGCAGTTTCCGGGCAGGGTCTAATTCACCCCTCCACTTT

d_gene: TRBD1
v_gene: TRBV9
j_gene: TRBJ2-1
abundance: few
CDR3aa: CASSEGAGWLNEQFF
CDR3nt: TGTGCCAGCAGCGAGGGGGCAGGGTGGCTCAATGAGCAGTTCTTC

d_gene: -
v_gene: TRBV19
j_gene: TRBJ1-1
abundance: -
CDR3aa: CASSIGARGRDTEAFF
CDR3nt: TGTGCCAGTAGTATAGGGGCTCGGGGTCGGGACACTGAAGCTTTCTTT

d_gene: -
v_gene: TRBV19
j_gene: TRBJ2-7
abundance: -
CDR3aa: CASSIFAETYEQYF
CDR3nt: TGTGCCAGTAGTATATTTGCTGAAACTTACGAGCAGTACTTC

d_gene: -
v_gene: TRBV6-5
j_gene: TRBJ1-2
abundance: -
CDR3aa: CASSLDSYGYTF
CDR3nt: TGTGCCAGCAGCCTCGACAGCTATGGCTACACCTTC

d_gene: -
v_gene: TRBV4-1
j_gene: TRBJ2-3
abundance: many
CDR3aa: CASSQDLPDTQYF
CDR3nt: TGCGCCAGCAGCCAAGATCTCCCAGATACGCAGTATTTT

d_gene: -
v_gene: TRBV7-9
j_gene: TRBJ2-3
abundance: -
CDR3aa: CASTIDEGREPGAITDTQYF
CDR3nt: TGTGCCAGCACCATTGACGAAGGCCGGGAACCGGGGGCGATCACAGATACGCAGTATTTT

d_gene: TRBD2
v_gene: TRBV27
j_gene: TRBJ2-7
abundance: -
CDR3aa: CASSLSSGGIMEQYF
CDR3nt: TGTGCCAGCAGTTTAAGTAGCGGGGGAATTATGGAGCAGTACTTC

d_gene: TRBD2
v_gene: TRBV14
j_gene: TRBJ2-1
abundance: few
CDR3aa: CASSQVAGAYNEQFF
CDR3nt: TGTGCCAGCAGCCAAGTAGCGGGGGCTTACAATGAGCAGTTCTTC